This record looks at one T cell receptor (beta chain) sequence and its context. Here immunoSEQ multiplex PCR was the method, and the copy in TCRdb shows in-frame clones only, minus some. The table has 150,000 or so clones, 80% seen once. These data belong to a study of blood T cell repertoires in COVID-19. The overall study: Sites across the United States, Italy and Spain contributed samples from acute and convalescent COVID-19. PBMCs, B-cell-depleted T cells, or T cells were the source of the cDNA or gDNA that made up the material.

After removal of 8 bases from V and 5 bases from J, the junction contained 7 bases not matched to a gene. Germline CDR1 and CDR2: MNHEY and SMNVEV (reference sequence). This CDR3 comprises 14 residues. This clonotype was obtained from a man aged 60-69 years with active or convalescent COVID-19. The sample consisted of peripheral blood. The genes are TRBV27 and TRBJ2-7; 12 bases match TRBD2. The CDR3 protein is CASSPSGRAHEQYF. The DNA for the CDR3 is TGTGCCAGCTCTCCTAGCGGGAGGGCCCACGAGCAGTACTTC.